The 15 T cell receptor beta chains given below trace back to one sample, sequenced in a study of glioma-infiltrating T cells after dendritic cell vaccination (dated by TCRdb to 2016 to 2017). Libraries were built with the immunoSEQ multiplex PCR assay. TCRdb limited this immuneACCESS table to in-frame rearrangements with V and J called. A share of clones is missing; checked studies link under half to unresolved V genes, and the rest is unexplained. This sample lists about 82,000 clones; approximately 90% were detected once. 3.2% of the sample is in the top ten clones. This specimen consisted of blood, obtained before dendritic cell vaccination. The receptors derive from a human donor with glioblastoma.

This chain joins TRBV25-1 and TRBJ2-6; no clear D. Germline V lookup: CDR1 MGHDK, CDR2 SYGVNS. Trimming removed 2 bases from V and 4 bases from J, with 9 bases in between. The CDR3 extends over 15 amino acids. In nucleotides, the CDR3 is TGTGCCAGCAGTGAAGGGCCCCAGGGGGCCAACGTCCTGACTTTC. Translated: CASSEGPQGANVLTF.

This sequence joins TRBV6-7 and TRBJ2-3, with D perhaps TRBD1 (7 bases). TRBV6-7 is placed among ORFs of uncertain function. Deletions cut 1 base from V and 4 bases from J, with 18 bases between. This CDR3 is 17 amino acids long. In DNA form, the CDR3 reads TGTGCCAGCAGTTACTGCGGAGGGGGCGCGTCCCCAGATACGCAGTATTTT. This sequence encodes CASSYCGGGASPDTQYF.

This chain joins TRBV5-1 and TRBJ2-3; 11 positions agree with TRBD2. Germline V lookup: CDR1 SGHRS, CDR2 YFSETQ. This CDR3 region has 15 residues. The J segment lost 2 bases and the V segment lost 3 bases, leaving 2 bases of the junction unmatched. CDR3 coding DNA: TGCGCCAGCAGCTCGGGACTAGCGGCCACAGATACGCAGTATTTT. It is translated as CASSSGLAATDTQYF.

V is TRBV5-1 and J is TRBJ2-5, with 11 bases aligning to TRBD2. The end of the DNA is better explained by TRBJ2-7, so the J call may be wrong. This CDR3 has 14 amino acids. The germline V gene encodes CDR1 SGHRS and CDR2 YFSETQ. The CDR3: CASRLAGGPNEQYF. The CDR3 DNA reads TGCGCCAGCAGGTTAGCGGGAGGGCCAAACGAGCAGTACTTC.

This clone was seen only a few times. J is TRBJ2-2 and V is TRBV11-2; 13 nucleotides agree with TRBD2. The CDR3 is made up of 15 amino acids. Trimming cost V 5 bases and J 4 bases; bases outside gene matches: 1. Germline lookup yields CDR1 SGHAT and CDR2 FQNNGV. The CDR3 protein is CASSGLAGATGELFF. As DNA, the CDR3 is TGTGCCAGCAGCGGACTAGCGGGAGCCACCGGGGAGCTGTTTTTT.

For the CDR3, the DNA is TGTGCCAGCAGCATTACAGGGGGTTCCGACGAGCAGTACTTC. Its protein is CASSITGGSDEQYF. The gene calls are TRBV11-3 and TRBJ2-7; 8 bases map to TRBD1. Trimming cost V 5 bases and J 5 bases; bases outside gene matches: 8. The CDR3 is 14 amino acids. Germline CDR1 is SGHNT and CDR2 is YENEEA. Looking up the rest from reference TRBV11-3 and TRBJ2-7 gives the full variable domain: EAGVVQSPRYKIIEKKQPVAFWCNPISGHNTLYWYLQNLGQGPELLIRYENEEAVDDSQLPKDRFSAERLKGVDSTLKIQPAELGDSAVYLCASSITGGSDEQYFGPGTRLTVT.

The count of this clone is one. The CDR3 spells CASSRLGQGADTEAFF. Written as DNA, the CDR3 is TGTGCCAGCAGCCGGCTGGGGCAGGGGGCTGACACTGAAGCTTTCTTT. The chain carries TRBV14 and TRBJ1-1, with TRBD1 identical over 8 bases. Germline CDR1 is SGHDN and CDR2 is FVKESK. Trimming took 4 bases from V and 3 from J; bases not matched to a gene: 10. This CDR3 spans 16 amino acids.

The J gene is TRBJ1-5, the V gene TRBV2; a weak D match, TRBD1 (5 bases). In germline, CDR1 is SNHLY, CDR2 FYNNEI. V was pared by 4 bases and J by 2 bases, with 12 bases between. The CDR3 is 15 amino acids. CDR3 coding DNA: TGTGCCAGCAGTGTGGGGGGAGGTGGCAATCAGCCCCAGCATTTT. Its translation is CASSVGGGGNQPQHF.

The chain couples TRBV6-5 to TRBJ2-4; 8 bases are shared with TRBD2. With V trimmed by 6 bases and J by 8 bases, 9 bases remained unmatched. The CDR3 has 14 amino acids. Germline CDR1 and CDR2: MNHEY and SVGAGI. The CDR3 sequence: CASSPGDGGDIQYF. CDR3 sequence (DNA): TGTGCCAGCAGCCCCGGTGACGGGGGGGACATTCAGTACTTC.

This chain links TRBV2 with TRBJ1-5, with D possibly TRBD1 on 6 matching bases. Germline lookup yields CDR1 SNHLY and CDR2 FYNNEI. V was clipped by 1 base and J by 5 bases, with 9 bases between them. This CDR3 has 14 residues. CDR3 sequence (DNA): TGTGCCAGCAGTGAAGTAGGGGGTGATCAGCCCCAGCATTTT. Protein sequence: CASSEVGGDQPQHF.

The chain is built from TRBV25-1 and TRBJ2-5; 10 bases fit TRBD2. V lost 4 bases, J lost 5 bases, and 10 bases stayed unmatched. CDR1 MGHDK and CDR2 SYGVNS come from the germline V gene. The CDR3 runs 16 residues. CDR3 DNA: TGTGCCAGCAGTGCCTGGAGCGGGAGGGCAGAGGAGACCCAGTACTTC. This gives the protein CASSAWSGRAEETQYF.

The rearrangement uses TRBV6-1 and TRBJ1-1, with D possibly TRBD1 on 6 matching bases. The germline V gene has CDR1 MNHNS and CDR2 SASEGT. V lost 5 bases to trimming and J lost 1 base, with 11 bases between them. The CDR3 spans 14 residues. The CDR3 bases are TGTGCCAGCAGTTCCTGGACAGCGAACACTGAAGCTTTCTTT. It translates to CASSSWTANTEAFF.

This chain uses TRBV5-5 with TRBJ2-1, with TRBD1 as a possible D gene (5 bases). Trimming took off 0 bases at V and 6 bases at J, with 7 bases between the two ends. There are 13 residues in the CDR3. The germline CDR1 and CDR2 sequences are SGHKS and YYEKEE (reference sequence). CDR3 loop: CASSLVRGNEQFF. In nucleotides, the CDR3 is TGTGCCAGCAGCTTGGTAAGGGGCAATGAGCAGTTCTTC. Filled out from reference TRBV5-5 and TRBJ2-1, the complete variable domain reads DAGVTQSPTHLIKTRGQQVTLRCSPISGHKSVSWYQQVLGQGPQFIFQYYEKEERGRGNFPDRFSARQFPNYSSELNVNALLLGDSALYLCASSLVRGNEQFFGPGTRLTVL.

This chain uses TRBV11-3 with TRBJ1-3; unclear D gene. Germline CDR1 is SGHNT and CDR2 is YENEEA. The CDR3 has 14 residues. V was cut by 3 bases and J by 0 bases, with 6 bases left in between. CDR3 region: CASSLRVSGNTIYF. CDR3 coding DNA: TGTGCCAGCAGCTTGAGGGTCTCTGGAAACACCATATATTTT.

This chain links TRBV14 with TRBJ1-4, with D possibly being TRBD1 (6 bases). CDR3 size: 16 residues. The V gene's germline CDR1 is SGHDN and CDR2 FVKESK. Trimming took 5 bases from V and 3 from J, leaving 16 bases between them. The CDR3 loop is CASSNFQGTSNEKLFF. DNA of the CDR3: TGTGCCAGCAGCAACTTCCAGGGGACATCTAATGAAAAACTGTTTTTT.